This is a list of T cell receptor beta chains from one sample in a study of OX40 agonist ivuxolimab in advanced cancers. TCRdb keeps only in-frame clones here, not all; method: immunoSEQ multiplex PCR. Of approximately 60,000 clones listed, approximately 83% are singletons. The specimen comprised CD4+ or CD8+ T cells sorted from blood, sampled in a trial of the OX40 agonist ivuxolimab. The receptors were gathered from an adult with an advanced solid tumor such as melanoma, head and neck, liver or kidney cancer. CDR3s include the opening cysteine and the closing phenylalanine or tryptophan. The D gene is left open where the match is weak. For some rows the clone size is stated as once, few or many, or as a class when expanded; others skip it.

abundance	j_gene	d_gene	v_gene	CDR3nt	CDR3aa
.	TRBJ1-2	.	TRBV6-5	TGTGCCAGCAGTTCTGCGGTGGAAGGCTACACCTTC	CASSSAVEGYTF
.	TRBJ1-1	.	TRBV11-3	TGTGCCAGCAGCTTAAATCTGGGCACTGAAGCTTTCTTT	CASSLNLGTEAFF
.	TRBJ2-3	.	TRBV5-1	TGCGCCAGCAGCTTGGACAGTACTAGCACAGATACGCAGTATTTT	CASSLDSTSTDTQYF
.	TRBJ2-7	TRBD2	TRBV18	TGTGCCAGCTCCACGACTAGCGGGAGCTACGAGCAGTACTTC	CASSTTSGSYEQYF
.	TRBJ2-2	.	TRBV7-9	TGTGCCAGCAGCCCGGACACCGGGGAGCTGTTTTTT	CASSPDTGELFF
.	TRBJ1-2	.	TRBV20-1	TGCAGTGCTAGAGATAGTTATCCCTACACCTTC	CSARDSYPYTF
.	TRBJ1-1	.	TRBV18	TGTGCCAGCTCAGAATATACCGGGACGGCAAACACTGAAGCTTTCTTT	CASSEYTGTANTEAFF
.	TRBJ2-7	.	TRBV18	TGTGCCAGCTCACAGGCCACCTCCTACGAGCAGTACTTC	CASSQATSYEQYF
.	TRBJ2-1	TRBD1	TRBV7-9	TGTGCCAGCAGCTCTCCGGGACAGGGGACCGACAATGAGCAGTTCTTC	CASSSPGQGTDNEQFF
.	TRBJ1-5	.	TRBV6-5	TGTGCCAGCAGTTCGGGACTTAGCAATCAGCCCCAGCATTTT	CASSSGLSNQPQHF
.	TRBJ2-5	TRBD2	TRBV7-9	TGTGCCAGCAGCTACGGACTAGCGAGGGAGACCCAGTACTTC	CASSYGLARETQYF
.	TRBJ1-6	.	TRBV27	TGTGCCAGCAGTTTCTCTAGACGGAGCTCCTATAATTCACCCCTCCACTTT	CASSFSRRSSYNSPLHF
.	TRBJ2-1	.	TRBV28	TGTGCCAGCAGTTCCGGGGGTTCCTACAATGAGCAGTTCTTC	CASSSGGSYNEQFF
.	TRBJ1-4	.	TRBV5-1	TGCGCCAGCAGCTCTGGAGCGGCAGACAATGAAAAACTGTTTTTT	CASSSGAADNEKLFF
.	TRBJ2-3	.	TRBV19	TGTGCCAGTAGTATAGATGGGACCCGAGATACGCAGTATTTT	CASSIDGTRDTQYF
.	TRBJ2-7	.	TRBV6-1	TGTGCCAGCAGTGAAGCTTCCCGGACAGCCTCCTACGAGCAGTACTTC	CASSEASRTASYEQYF
.	TRBJ1-4	.	TRBV5-1	TGCGCCAGCAGCTTGGCGGCAGACCTTAATGAAAAACTGTTTTTT	CASSLAADLNEKLFF
.	TRBJ1-1	TRBD1	TRBV7-9	TGTGCCAGCAGAACAGGGGTTTACGGCACTGAAGCTTTCTTT	CASRTGVYGTEAFF
.	TRBJ1-2	TRBD1	TRBV10-1	TGCGCCAGCGTTCCCCCCGGGACAGGGGCCCGGACTTCCTATGGCTACACCTTC	CASVPPGTGARTSYGYTF
.	TRBJ1-1	.	TRBV5-6	TGTGCCAGCAGCTTGGACCGAGGCACTGAAGCTTTCTTT	CASSLDRGTEAFF
few	TRBJ2-7	TRBD2	TRBV7-8	TGTGCCAGCAGCTTAGGGGGACTAGCGGGTGTCTCCTACGAGCAGTACTTC	CASSLGGLAGVSYEQYF
.	TRBJ2-5	.	TRBV5-6	TGTGCCAGCAGTTTACGTCCGGGCCGCTGGGAGACCCAGTACTTC	CASSLRPGRWETQYF
.	TRBJ1-2	.	TRBV5-3	TGTGCCAGAAGACATAACAGCTACCAACCGCATGGCTACACCTTC	CARRHNSYQPHGYTF
.	TRBJ2-1	.	TRBV5-4	TGTGCCAGCAGCTTGTCGGCAGGGCAGCAGTTCTTC	CASSLSAGQQFF
medium-sized	TRBJ1-1	.	TRBV2	TGTGCCAGCCAGAGGAGTAAACGGGACACTGAAGCTTTCTTT	CASQRSKRDTEAFF
once	TRBJ2-7	.	TRBV2	TGTGCCAGGGGACAACCCCCTTACGAGCAGTACTTC	CARGQPPYEQYF
.	TRBJ2-2	TRBD2	TRBV9	TGTGCCAGCAGCGTAACCCGGACTAGCGGCACCGGGGAGCTGTTTTTT	CASSVTRTSGTGELFF
.	TRBJ1-2	TRBD1	TRBV19	TGTGCCAGTAGTATCGGGACAGCTGATGGCTACACCTTC	CASSIGTADGYTF
once	TRBJ2-5	TRBD1	TRBV5-1	TGCGCCAGCAGCTTGGGGGGGCTGGGACAGAGGCAAGAGACCCAGTACTTC	CASSLGGLGQRQETQYF
.	TRBJ2-7	TRBD2	TRBV7-6	TGTGCCAGCAGCTTAGTTCCCTCGGGTTATGGTGCGGGAGTCTACGAGCAGTACTTC	CASSLVPSGYGAGVYEQYF
once	TRBJ2-3	.	TRBV5-1	TGCGCCAGCAGCTCGACCCAGGGGGGAGTTAGGGATACGCAGTATTTT	CASSSTQGGVRDTQYF
.	TRBJ2-4	TRBD2	TRBV4-1	TGCGCCAGCAGCCCGGGACTAGCGGGGGGGCGGGCCAAAAACATTCAGTACTTC	CASSPGLAGGRAKNIQYF
.	TRBJ2-3	.	TRBV20-1	TGCAGCGGACTTCTCACAGATACGCAGTATTTT	CSGLLTDTQYF
.	TRBJ1-4	TRBD1	TRBV9	TGTGCCAGCAGTGATCCCCAGGGGGGGTTTGAAAAACTGTTTTTT	CASSDPQGGFEKLFF
once	TRBJ2-2	TRBD2	TRBV5-1	TGCGCCAGCGGGACTAGCCCCTTGAACACCGGGGAGCTGTTTTTT	CASGTSPLNTGELFF
.	TRBJ2-3	.	TRBV9	TGTGCCAGCAGCGTCCTGACTCCCCCGGGAGATACGCAGTATTTT	CASSVLTPPGDTQYF
.	TRBJ2-7	TRBD1	TRBV7-2	TGTGCCAGCAGCTTAGCGCCGGGGCAGGGGGCGCCTTACGAGCAGTACTTC	CASSLAPGQGAPYEQYF
.	TRBJ2-5	.	TRBV29-1	TGCAGCGTCCAGAACCAAGAGACCCAGTACTTC	CSVQNQETQYF